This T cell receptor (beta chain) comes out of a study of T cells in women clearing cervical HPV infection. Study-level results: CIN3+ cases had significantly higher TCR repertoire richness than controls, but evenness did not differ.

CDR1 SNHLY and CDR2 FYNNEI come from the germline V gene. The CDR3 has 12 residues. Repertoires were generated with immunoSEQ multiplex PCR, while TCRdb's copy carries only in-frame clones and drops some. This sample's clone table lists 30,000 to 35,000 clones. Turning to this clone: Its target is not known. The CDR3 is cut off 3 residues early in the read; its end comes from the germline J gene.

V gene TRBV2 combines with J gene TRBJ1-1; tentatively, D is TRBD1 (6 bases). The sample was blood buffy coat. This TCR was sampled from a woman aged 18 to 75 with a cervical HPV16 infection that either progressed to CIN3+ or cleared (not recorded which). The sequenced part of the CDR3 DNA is TGTGCCAGCAGTGTGGGGGCCGTCGGA. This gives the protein CASSVGAVG. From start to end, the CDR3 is CASSVGAVGAFF.